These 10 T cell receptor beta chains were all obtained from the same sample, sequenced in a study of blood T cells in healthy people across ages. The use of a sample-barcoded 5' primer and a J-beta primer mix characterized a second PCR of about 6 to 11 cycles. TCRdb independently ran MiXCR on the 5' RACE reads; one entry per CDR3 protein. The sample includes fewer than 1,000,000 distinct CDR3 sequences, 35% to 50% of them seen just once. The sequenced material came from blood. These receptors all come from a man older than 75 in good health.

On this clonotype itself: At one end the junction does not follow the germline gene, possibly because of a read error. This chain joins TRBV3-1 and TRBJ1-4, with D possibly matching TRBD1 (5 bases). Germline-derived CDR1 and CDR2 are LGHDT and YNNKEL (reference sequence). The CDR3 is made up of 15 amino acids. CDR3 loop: CASSLGPTTKEKLFF. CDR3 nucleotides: TGTGCCAGCAGCTTGGGACCGACAACTAAGGAAAAACTGTTTTTT.

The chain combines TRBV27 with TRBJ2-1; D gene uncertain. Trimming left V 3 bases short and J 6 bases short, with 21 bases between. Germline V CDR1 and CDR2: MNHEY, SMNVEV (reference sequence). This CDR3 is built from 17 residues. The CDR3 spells CASSFPPGRSRGNEQFF. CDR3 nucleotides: TGTGCCAGCAGTTTCCCGCCCGGACGGAGCCGTGGCAATGAGCAGTTCTTC.

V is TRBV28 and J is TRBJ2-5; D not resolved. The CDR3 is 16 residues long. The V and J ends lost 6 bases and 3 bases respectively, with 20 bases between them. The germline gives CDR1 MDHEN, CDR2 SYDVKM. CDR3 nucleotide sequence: TGTGCCAGCAGCGAAACCGGCACCCAGAGTGAAGAGACCCAGTACTTC. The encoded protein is CASSETGTQSEETQYF.

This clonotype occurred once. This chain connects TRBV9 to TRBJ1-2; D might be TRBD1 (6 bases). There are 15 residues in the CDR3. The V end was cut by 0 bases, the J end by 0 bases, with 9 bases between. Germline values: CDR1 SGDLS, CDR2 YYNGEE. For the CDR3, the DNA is TGTGCCAGCAGCGTAGGACAGGCAACTAACTATGGCTACACCTTC. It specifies CASSVGQATNYGYTF.

Here the CDR3 reads CASRRQGKRDEQYF. CDR3 nucleotides: TGTGCCAGCAGGAGACAGGGGAAGAGGGACGAGCAGTACTTC. V usage is TRBV6-6 and J usage is TRBJ2-4; TRBD1 agrees at 8 bases. Judging by the DNA end, TRBJ2-7 fits better; the J call may be wrong. In germline, CDR1 is MNHNY, CDR2 SVGAGI (reference sequence). The CDR3 is 14 amino acids.

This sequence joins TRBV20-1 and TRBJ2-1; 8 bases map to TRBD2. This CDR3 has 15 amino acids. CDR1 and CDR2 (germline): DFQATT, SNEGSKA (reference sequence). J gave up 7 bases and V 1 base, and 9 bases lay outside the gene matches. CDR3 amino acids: CSARVPRTSSNEQFF. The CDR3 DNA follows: TGCAGTGCTAGAGTTCCCCGGACTAGCTCAAATGAGCAGTTCTTC.

The DNA of the CDR3 is TGTGCCAGCAGCTTAGTGTCAGCCACCTACGAGCAGTACTTC. Protein: CASSLVSATYEQYF. The V gene is TRBV7-2, the J gene TRBJ2-7; no clear D. Germline V gives CDR1 SGHTA, CDR2 FQGNSA. V was clipped by 1 base and J by 2 bases, with 9 bases between them. This CDR3 contains 14 residues.

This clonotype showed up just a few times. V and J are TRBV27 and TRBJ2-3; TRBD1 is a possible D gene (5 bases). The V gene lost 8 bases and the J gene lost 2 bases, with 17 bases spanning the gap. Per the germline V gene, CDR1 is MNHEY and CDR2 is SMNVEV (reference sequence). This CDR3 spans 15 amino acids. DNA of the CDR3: TGTGCCAGCCTGTCGAAGGGGCGCCTCACAGATACGCAGTATTTT. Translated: CASLSKGRLTDTQYF.

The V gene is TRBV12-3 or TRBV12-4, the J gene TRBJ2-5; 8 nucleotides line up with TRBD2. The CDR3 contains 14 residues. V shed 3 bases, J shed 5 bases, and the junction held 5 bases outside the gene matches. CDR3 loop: CASSLTSEGETQYF. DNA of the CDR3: TGTGCCAGCAGTTTGACTAGCGAGGGGGAGACCCAGTACTTC.

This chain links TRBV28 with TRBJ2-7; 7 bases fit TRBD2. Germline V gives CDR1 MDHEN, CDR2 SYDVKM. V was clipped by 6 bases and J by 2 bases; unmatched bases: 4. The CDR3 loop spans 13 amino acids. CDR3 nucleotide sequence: TGTGCCAGCAGGTGGGGGGGTACCTACGAGCAGTACTTC. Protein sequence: CASRWGGTYEQYF.